This T cell receptor (beta chain) derives from a study of spatial heterogeneity in lung cancer. This clonotype was found a few times. Single TCR cDNA molecules each had their own unique molecular identifier. TCRdb reanalysed the 5' RACE reads using MiXCR and keeps one entry per CDR3 protein. This table holds under 100,000 distinct CDR3 sequences, around 10% found once. CDR3 length: 15 residues. CDR1 SGHNT and CDR2 YENEEA come from the germline V gene. Deletions cut 1 base from V and 7 bases from J, with 13 bases between. Time point described: sample taken at primary tumor resection. Unsorted whole RNA of tumor, nontumor lung or frozen PBMC was sequenced. The donors were some 70 patients with non-small cell lung cancer that was early-stage and untreated.

The starting material was PBMCs, obtained at surgery. This chain links TRBV11-3 with TRBJ2-2, with a weak D call TRBD1 (6 bases). This receptor was taken from a male donor with early-stage non-small cell lung cancer. The CDR3 is CASSLGRGFGGELFF. CDR3 sequence (DNA): TGTGCCAGCAGCTTAGGCAGGGGTTTCGGCGGGGAGCTGTTTTTT.